Each of the 26 T cell receptor beta chains below was sequenced from the same sample in a study of blood T cell repertoires in COVID-19 (dated by TCRdb to about 2020). The receptor library was made with the immunoSEQ multiplex PCR assay. Sourced from immuneACCESS, this table was stored by TCRdb with only in-frame sequences that have V and J called. A share of the clones is absent; for the studies checked, an unresolved V gene accounts for under half, and the remainder has no known explanation. Across this sample there are about 220,000 clones, with over 65% seen only once. Clones ranked in the top ten supply 3% to 4% of the sample. The specimen was PBMCs or T cells enriched from blood (not recorded which). These receptors all stem from a woman in her fifties or sixties who had recovered from COVID-19.

The chain combines TRBV19 with TRBJ2-3; 9 bases are a match to TRBD1. The V gene end was trimmed by 5 bases and the J gene end by 6 bases; junction bases not matched to a gene: 6. CDR3 length: 14 residues. The germline CDR1 and CDR2 sequences are LNHDA and SQIVND (reference sequence). The CDR3 sequence: CASSADRGSDTQYF. DNA for the CDR3: TGTGCCAGTAGTGCCGACAGGGGGTCGGATACGCAGTATTTT.

About this clone itself: At one end, the junction sequence differs from germline, possibly due to a read error. The identical CDR3 is also encoded by other nucleotide sequences in the sample. The chain combines TRBV5-1 with TRBJ1-1; D not resolved. Germline CDR1 SGHRS, CDR2 YFSETQ. This CDR3 region has 15 residues. The CDR3 is CASSLVAPKNTEAFF. The CDR3 DNA is TGCGCCAGCAGTTTGGTGGCACCGAAGAACACTGAAGCTTTCTTT.

This sequence joins TRBV18 and TRBJ1-1; TRBD1 might be the D (5 bases). CDR3 size: 15 residues. The V gene's germline CDR1 is KGHSH and CDR2 LQKENI. V lost 0 bases, J lost 3 bases, and 11 bases lay in between. CDR3 DNA sequence: TGTGCCAGCTCACCACCGTCAGGGCCCGACACTGAAGCTTTCTTT. This codes for CASSPPSGPDTEAFF. Full variable domain (outside the CDR3, taken from reference TRBV18 and TRBJ1-1): NAGVMQNPRHLVRRRGQEARLRCSPMKGHSHVYWYRQLPEEGLKFMVYLQKENIIDESGMPKERFSAEFPKEGPSILRIQQVVRGDSAAYFCASSPPSGPDTEAFFGQGTRLTVV.

The CDR3 DNA reads as TGTGCCAGCAGCCCGGAGCCGGAAGCTAACTATGGCTACACCTTC. Residues: CASSPEPEANYGYTF. The rearrangement uses TRBV5-6 and TRBJ1-2; D not certain. The CDR3 extends over 15 amino acids. V was pared by 4 bases and J by 0 bases, with 13 bases between. Germline assignment: CDR1 SGHDT and CDR2 YYEEEE. Filled out from reference TRBV5-6 and TRBJ1-2, the complete variable domain reads DAGVTQSPTHLIKTRGQQVTLRCSPKSGHDTVSWYQQALGQGPQFIFQYYEEEERQRGNFPDRFSGHQFPNYSSELNVNALLLGDSALYLCASSPEPEANYGYTFGSGTRLTVV.

The chain recombines TRBV7-2 with TRBJ1-5; 9 bases agree with TRBD1. The CDR3 spans 14 residues. V lost 8 bases to trimming and J lost 4 bases; unmatched junction nucleotides: 6. Germline assignment: CDR1 SGHTA and CDR2 FQGNSA. CDR3 sequence reads: CASANRGRNQPQHF. The CDR3 DNA reads as TGTGCCAGCGCCAACAGGGGGCGGAATCAGCCCCAGCATTTT.

The chain combines TRBV6-5 with TRBJ1-2; TRBD1 aligns across 10 bases. V shed 6 bases, J shed 3 bases, and the junction held 7 bases outside the gene matches. This CDR3 is built from 15 residues. Germline assignment: CDR1 MNHEY and CDR2 SVGAGI. The CDR3 here is CASREPTGGHYGYTF. CDR3 sequence (DNA): TGTGCCAGCAGAGAGCCGACAGGGGGCCACTATGGCTACACCTTC.

This chain links TRBV10-2 with TRBJ2-1, with 10 positions matching TRBD2. Trimming at V came to 7 bases and at J to 3 bases, leaving 6 bases not matched to a gene. The V gene's germline CDR1 is WSHSY and CDR2 SAAADI. This CDR3 comprises 15 residues. The DNA for the CDR3 is TGCGCCAGCAACCCAGCGGGAGGGTACTACAATGAGCAGTTCTTC. It codes for CASNPAGGYYNEQFF.

This chain joins TRBV20-1 and TRBJ1-6; the D gene is possibly TRBD1 (6 bases). Trimming stripped 3 bases from V and 7 bases from J, with 16 bases between. Germline V CDR1 and CDR2: DFQATT, SNEGSKA (reference sequence). This CDR3 is 15 amino acids long. The CDR3 loop is CSASSPGGPNSPLHF. The DNA for the CDR3 is TGCAGTGCTAGTAGCCCCGGGGGGCCCAATTCACCCCTCCACTTT.

V usage is TRBV4-1 and J usage is TRBJ2-6, with 7 bases lining up with TRBD1. Germline V gene data show CDR1 as MGHRA and CDR2 as YSYEKL. CDR3 size: 22 residues. V lost 4 bases to trimming and J lost 0 bases; unmatched junction nucleotides: 21. CDR3 sequence (DNA): TGCGCCAGCAGCCGCCTACCGGACAGGAGTAGCGCGGCCGGCTCTGGGGCCAACGTCCTGACTTTC. Its protein product is CASSRLPDRSSAAGSGANVLTF.

A note on this clone: Compared with germline, one end of the junction differs, possibly owing to a read error. The chain joins TRBV7-2 to TRBJ2-1; D perhaps matches TRBD2 (6 bases). The germline gives CDR1 SGHTA, CDR2 FQGNSA. This CDR3 is built from 13 residues. CDR3 loop: CASSSGTFNQQFF. The CDR3 region has the DNA TGTGCCAGCAGCTCCGGGACTTTCAATCAGCAGTTCTTC.

The chain joins TRBV5-1 to TRBJ2-1; TRBD2 agrees at 12 bases. Trimming cost V 4 bases and J 8 bases; bases outside gene matches: 7. The germline gives CDR1 SGHRS, CDR2 YFSETQ. CDR3 length: 15 amino acids. In nucleotides, the CDR3 is TGCGCCAGCAGCCCGACTAGCGGGAGTCGATATGAGCAGTTCTTC. Residues: CASSPTSGSRYEQFF.

The chain is built from TRBV29-1 and TRBJ1-2; 11 nucleotides match TRBD1. With 8 bases clipped from V and 3 bases from J, the junction kept 2 bases outside the gene matches. The CDR3 consists of 12 residues. The germline CDR1 and CDR2 sequences are SQVTM and ANQGSEA. The CDR3: CSTGQGDYGYTF. Here the CDR3 DNA reads TGCAGCACGGGACAGGGGGACTATGGCTACACCTTC.

This chain uses TRBV10-1 with TRBJ1-5; 9 positions match TRBD1. J was trimmed by 11 bases and V by 6 bases; bases with no gene match: 14. The CDR3 loop spans 15 amino acids. Germline CDR1 and CDR2: WNHNN and SYGVQD (reference sequence). Written as DNA, the CDR3 is TGCGCCAGCAGCGCTATTTCAGGACAGGGGTTTTCCCAGCATTTT. Translating gives CASSAISGQGFSQHF.

J is TRBJ2-3 and V is TRBV5-4, with 14 bases fitting TRBD2. CDR1 and CDR2 from the germline V gene are SGHNT and YYREEE (reference sequence). Germline trimming cut 4 bases from V and 0 bases from J; bases unmatched to any gene: 10. This CDR3 comprises 19 residues. CDR3 DNA: TGTGCCAGCAGCCGAAAATCCGGGACTAGCGGGGGTAGCACAGATACGCAGTATTTT. It is translated as CASSRKSGTSGGSTDTQYF.

The rearrangement uses TRBV3-1 (or the pseudogene TRBV3-2) and TRBJ1-2, with TRBD1 as a possible D gene (5 bases). The V gene's germline CDR1 is LGHDT and CDR2 YNNKEL (reference sequence). The CDR3 is made up of 14 amino acids. V lost 1 base to trimming and J lost 1 base, with 7 bases between them. This CDR3 reads CASSQGQSNYGYTF. CDR3 nucleotide sequence: TGTGCCAGCAGCCAAGGACAGAGTAACTATGGCTACACCTTC.

V gene TRBV6-5 combines with J gene TRBJ2-3, with D perhaps matching TRBD1 (5 bases). The CDR3 contains 14 residues. Germline loops: CDR1 MNHEY, CDR2 SVGAGI. Trimming cost V 8 bases and J 6 bases, with 18 bases left between them. The CDR3 sequence is CASHTNRFGDTQYF. The CDR3 DNA reads as TGTGCCAGCCACACTAACAGGTTCGGGGATACGCAGTATTTT.

The chain joins TRBV21-1 to TRBJ2-7; the table gives TRBD2 as D, unverified against the DNA. TRBV21-1 is listed as a pseudogene. This CDR3 has 15 residues. CDR3 nucleotides: TGTGCCAGCAGCAAAGGGCAGCTAGCGGGAGGCGAGCAGTACTTC. Its translation is CASSKGQLAGGEQYF.

This sequence joins TRBV6-1 and TRBJ1-4; D is perhaps TRBD1 (6 bases). The V gene lost 3 bases and the J gene lost 0 bases, with 14 bases spanning the gap. CDR1 is MNHNS, CDR2 SASEGT, per germline. There are 17 residues in the CDR3. This chain's CDR3 is CASSDRGPDATNEKLFF. In nucleotides, the CDR3 is TGTGCCAGCAGTGACAGGGGCCCTGACGCAACTAATGAAAAACTGTTTTTT.

V and J are TRBV5-1 and TRBJ2-3, with 8 positions matching TRBD1. CDR1 and CDR2 from the germline V gene are SGHRS and YFSETQ. The ends lost 1 base at V and 3 bases at J; junction bases unmatched: 1. The CDR3 sequence is 14 residues long. The CDR3 loop is CASSLRTGTDTQYF. DNA of the CDR3: TGCGCCAGCAGCTTGAGGACAGGGACAGATACGCAGTATTTT.

The chain recombines TRBV7-2 with TRBJ1-2, with 9 bases identical to TRBD1. The trim removed 2 bases at V and 4 bases at J, leaving 5 bases unmatched. CDR3 size: 15 residues. Germline-derived CDR1 and CDR2 are SGHTA and FQGNSA. The CDR3 reads CASSLKGQGPYGYTF. The CDR3, as DNA: TGTGCCAGCAGCTTAAAAGGACAGGGGCCCTATGGCTACACCTTC.

This sequence joins TRBV6-6 and TRBJ2-7; 7 nucleotides align to TRBD1. The germline V gene encodes CDR1 MNHNY and CDR2 SVGAGI (reference sequence). J lost 5 bases, V lost 6 bases, and 13 bases had no gene match. This CDR3 comprises 15 residues. The CDR3 reads CASRFALQGNHEQYF. CDR3 nucleotide sequence: TGTGCCAGCAGGTTCGCTCTACAGGGGAACCACGAGCAGTACTTC.

In this sample, this clone turned up a few times. The genes are TRBV20-1 and TRBJ2-1; 9 nucleotides line up with TRBD2. This CDR3 spans 14 amino acids. V lost 3 bases to trimming and J lost 10 bases; unmatched junction nucleotides: 10. Germline loops: CDR1 DFQATT, CDR2 SNEGSKA (reference sequence). CDR3 region: CSASGGRARGEQFF. In DNA form, the CDR3 reads TGCAGTGCTAGTGGCGGGAGGGCCCGAGGCGAGCAGTTCTTC.

The CDR3 spells CASSLGTGALGYTF. The CDR3 DNA sequence: TGTGCCAGCAGCTTAGGGACAGGGGCTTTGGGCTACACCTTC. J is TRBJ1-2 and V is TRBV7-2, with 9 bases that match TRBD1. The CDR3 extends over 14 amino acids. Germline CDR1 SGHTA, CDR2 FQGNSA. The J segment lost 8 bases and the V segment lost 1 base, leaving 5 bases of the junction unmatched.

The chain is built from TRBV30 and TRBJ2-1, with 9 nucleotides matching TRBD1. V shed 5 bases and J 0 bases; nucleotides not matched to a gene: 5. From germline, CDR1 is GTSNPN and CDR2 SVGIG (reference sequence). This CDR3 contains 15 residues. The chain's CDR3 is CAWGRTGVSYNEQFF. The CDR3 DNA follows: TGTGCCTGGGGAAGGACAGGGGTCTCCTACAATGAGCAGTTCTTC.

This chain links TRBV27 with TRBJ2-1; 7 bases align to TRBD1. Germline V gene lookup returns CDR1 MNHEY and CDR2 SMNVEV (reference sequence). The CDR3 consists of 14 residues. V lost 5 bases, J lost 6 bases, and 7 bases stayed unmatched. The CDR3 protein is CASSRQGGANEQFF. DNA of the CDR3: TGTGCCAGCAGTCGACAGGGTGGGGCCAATGAGCAGTTCTTC.

The CDR3 spells CASSIVPRDSIPNEQFF. For the CDR3, the DNA is TGTGCCAGTAGTATAGTCCCTCGGGACAGCATCCCCAATGAGCAGTTCTTC. The rearrangement uses TRBV19 and TRBJ2-1, with 7 bases identical to TRBD1. V dropped 1 base and J dropped 6; count of bases not matched to a gene: 12. CDR1 LNHDA and CDR2 SQIVND come from the germline V gene (reference sequence). This CDR3 spans 17 amino acids.